The 31 T cell receptor beta chains in this list originate from one sample, sequenced in a study of T cells in narcolepsy. This table comes from immunoSEQ multiplex PCR, and its TCRdb copy is limited to in-frame clones, with some not included. Counted here are 30,000 to 45,000 clones, approximately 90% occurring once; the ten biggest clones make up over 0.65%. Material: CD45RA- memory CD4+ T cells from PBMCs. The receptors stem from a human donor with narcolepsy.

This clone was counted once. The rearrangement joins TRBV28 to TRBJ2-2; TRBD2 agrees at 9 bases. In germline, CDR1 is MDHEN, CDR2 SYDVKM. Trimming took 2 bases from V and 1 from J; bases not matched to a gene: 2. The CDR3 totals 16 residues. CDR3 DNA sequence: TGTGCCAGCAGTTTAGCGGGAGGGGTGAACACCGGGGAGCTGTTTTTT. Protein: CASSLAGGVNTGELFF.

V gene TRBV5-6 combines with J gene TRBJ1-1, with 7 nucleotides matching TRBD1. The V gene's germline CDR1 is SGHDT and CDR2 YYEEEE. This CDR3 has 14 amino acids. V shed 4 bases, J shed 5 bases, and the junction held 8 bases outside the gene matches. For the CDR3, the DNA is TGTGCCAGCAGCCCGGCAGGGGGAAGGACTGAAGCTTTCTTT. It specifies CASSPAGGRTEAFF.

The chain is built from TRBV9 and TRBJ1-1; D may be TRBD1 (6 bases). Trimming cost V 0 bases and J 3 bases, with 15 bases left between them. CDR3 length equals 16 residues. Germline assignment: CDR1 SGDLS and CDR2 YYNGEE. CDR3 residues: CASSVDPQGRDTEAFF. The CDR3 nucleotides are TGTGCCAGCAGCGTAGACCCCCAGGGGCGGGACACTGAAGCTTTCTTT.

This rearrangement joins TRBV6-5 to TRBJ2-7; no definite D call. V was shortened by 0 bases and J by 4 bases, with 4 bases between the two germline ends. The germline V gene encodes CDR1 MNHEY and CDR2 SVGAGI. The CDR3 is 12 amino acids. CDR3 sequence (DNA): TGTGCCAGCAGTTACTCCTCATACGAGCAGTACTTC. Protein: CASSYSSYEQYF.

The rearrangement uses TRBV20-1 and TRBJ2-5; D gene ambiguous. V lost 7 bases and J lost 5, with 11 bases in between. Germline V gene lookup returns CDR1 DFQATT and CDR2 SNEGSKA (reference sequence). The CDR3 runs 11 residues. This CDR3 is CSGFGLETQYF. The CDR3, as DNA: TGCAGTGGTTTCGGTTTGGAGACCCAGTACTTC.

The chain recombines TRBV4-3 with TRBJ1-2; no firm D call. Germline CDR1 is LGHNA and CDR2 is YSLEER. V was cut by 3 bases and J by 1 base, with 12 bases left in between. CDR3 length: 15 residues. CDR3 region: CASSQGMSFNYGYTF. CDR3 DNA: TGCGCCAGCAGCCAGGGTATGAGTTTTAACTATGGCTACACCTTC.

A few counts support this clone. V gene TRBV5-8 combines with J gene TRBJ1-1; D gene uncertain. V lost 2 bases and J lost 4, with 3 bases in between. The germline CDR1 and CDR2 sequences are SGHTS and YDEGEE. The length of the CDR3 is 11 residues. CDR3 nucleotides: TGTGCCAGCAGCTTTGTCACTGAAGCTTTCTTT. Its translation is CASSFVTEAFF.

The J gene is TRBJ1-5, the V gene TRBV19, with D possibly matching TRBD1 (6 bases). The germline CDR1 and CDR2 sequences are LNHDA and SQIVND (reference sequence). Trimming pared 10 bases from V and 0 bases from J, leaving 16 bases between. The CDR3 contains 15 residues. Here the CDR3 reads CATTPQGNSNQPQHF. The CDR3, as DNA: TGTGCCACCACCCCCCAGGGGAATAGCAATCAGCCCCAGCATTTT.

The genes are TRBV28 and TRBJ2-1; TRBD1 matches 9 bases. The CDR3 length is 16 residues. Germline V gene sequence: CDR1 MDHEN, CDR2 SYDVKM. J gave up 4 bases and V 3 bases, and 7 bases lay outside the gene matches. The CDR3, as DNA: TGTGCCAGCAGTTTGGGACAGGGAGGGCGATACAATGAGCAGTTCTTC. It codes for CASSLGQGGRYNEQFF.

The V call is TRBV27, the J call TRBJ2-7; TRBD1 aligns across 8 bases. CDR1 MNHEY and CDR2 SMNVEV come from the germline V gene (reference sequence). The junction had 6 bases not matched to a gene; V was cut back by 5 bases and J by 3 bases. This CDR3 contains 14 residues. The CDR3 spells CASSKYRGDYEQYF. DNA of the CDR3: TGTGCCAGCAGTAAATACAGGGGGGACTACGAGCAGTACTTC.

The chain recombines TRBV7-2 with TRBJ2-3, with D uncertain. The germline V gene encodes CDR1 SGHTA and CDR2 FQGNSA. The CDR3 is 12 residues long. The V gene lost 7 bases and the J gene lost 2 bases, with 7 bases spanning the gap. The CDR3 coding sequence is TGTGCCAGCACGCTAGTCACAGATACGCAGTATTTT. Amino acids: CASTLVTDTQYF.

This clone was detected only a few times. The V gene is TRBV27, the J gene TRBJ2-3; D is possibly TRBD1 (6 bases). The CDR3 totals 14 residues. The V end lost 6 bases, the J end lost 3 bases, and 13 bases lay between the germline ends. Germline V gene sequence: CDR1 MNHEY, CDR2 SMNVEV (reference sequence). The CDR3 spells CASRSQGLTDTQYF. In DNA, the CDR3 is TGTGCCAGCAGGTCCCAGGGGTTAACAGATACGCAGTATTTT.

The chain combines TRBV28 with TRBJ1-1, with D uncertain. Between the trimmed V and J ends, which lost 5 bases and 1 base, there was a span of 8 bases. This CDR3 is 13 amino acids long. Germline CDR1 MDHEN, CDR2 SYDVKM. The CDR3 DNA is TGTGCCAGCAGTAACCTGAAGAACACTGAAGCTTTCTTT. Its translation is CASSNLKNTEAFF. Filled out from reference TRBV28 and TRBJ1-1, the complete variable domain reads DVKVTQSSRYLVKRTGEKVFLECVQDMDHENMFWYRQDPGLGLRLIYFSYDVKMKEKGDIPEGYSVSREKKERFSLILESASTNQTSMYLCASSNLKNTEAFFGQGTRLTVV.

The chain's CDR3 is CASTSWGMDGNTIYF. The CDR3 DNA reads as TGTGCCAGCACCTCCTGGGGGATGGATGGAAACACCATATATTTT. This chain joins TRBV28 and TRBJ1-3, with a tentative D call TRBD1 (5 bases). Per germline, CDR1 MDHEN and CDR2 SYDVKM. Trimming removed 7 bases at V and 3 bases at J, with 16 bases between. This CDR3 has 15 amino acids.

The chain combines TRBV28 with TRBJ1-1; unclear D gene. Trimming took off 2 bases at V and 1 base at J, with 8 bases between the two ends. The germline CDR1 and CDR2 sequences are MDHEN and SYDVKM. There are 14 residues in the CDR3. The CDR3 here is CASSLIPANTEAFF. The CDR3 DNA is TGTGCCAGCAGTTTAATCCCAGCGAACACTGAAGCTTTCTTT.

This chain uses TRBV2 with TRBJ1-5, with a weak D call TRBD1 (6 bases). The germline gives CDR1 SNHLY, CDR2 FYNNEI. The length of the CDR3 is 15 residues. V was shortened by 4 bases and J by 6 bases, with 16 bases between the two germline ends. CDR3 region: CASSGGGSGGQPQHF. In DNA, the CDR3 is TGTGCCAGCAGTGGGGGGGGCAGTGGAGGTCAGCCCCAGCATTTT.

The chain uses TRBV7-2 and TRBJ2-2, with D perhaps given as TRBD1 or TRBD2 (5 bases each). Trimming stripped 4 bases from V and 0 bases from J, with 12 bases between. The germline V gene has CDR1 SGHTA and CDR2 FQGNSA. The CDR3 length is 16 residues. The CDR3 nucleotides are TGTGCCAGCAGCTCACGTCAGGGACCGAACACCGGGGAGCTGTTTTTT. Translating gives CASSSRQGPNTGELFF.

The chain couples TRBV28 to TRBJ2-7; 8 bases are shared with TRBD1. V lost 6 bases, J lost 7 bases, and 5 bases stayed unmatched. This CDR3 is 12 amino acids long. From germline, CDR1 is MDHEN and CDR2 SYDVKM. CDR3 amino acids: CASSRGLGEQYF. The CDR3 DNA reads as TGTGCCAGCAGCAGGGGGCTGGGGGAGCAGTACTTC.

The chain combines TRBV7-3 with TRBJ2-2, with D possibly being TRBD1 (5 bases). CDR1 is SGHTA and CDR2 is FQGTGA in the germline V gene. The CDR3 has 13 residues. Trimming pared 8 bases from V and 1 base from J, leaving 8 bases between. CDR3 sequence (DNA): TGTGCCAGCGGGGCAGGGAACACCGGGGAGCTGTTTTTT. As protein: CASGAGNTGELFF. The full variable domain, in which reference TRBV7-3 and TRBJ2-2 provide the parts outside the CDR3, is GAGVSQTPSNKVTEKGKYVELRCDPISGHTALYWYRQSLGQGPEFLIYFQGTGAADDSGLPNDRFFAVRPEGSVSTLKIQRTERGDSAVYLCASGAGNTGELFFGEGSRLTVL.

This chain links TRBV25-1 with TRBJ1-6; tentative D call: TRBD1 (5 bases). Trimming took 7 bases from V and 7 from J, leaving 14 bases between them. Per the germline V gene, CDR1 is MGHDK and CDR2 is SYGVNS. CDR3 length: 14 residues. The CDR3 is CASTLDSRNSPLHF. DNA for the CDR3: TGTGCCAGCACCCTAGACAGCCGAAATTCACCCCTCCACTTT.

The chain carries TRBV5-1 and TRBJ2-3, with unresolved D. Germline V gene sequence: CDR1 SGHRS, CDR2 YFSETQ. V was trimmed by 0 bases and J by 0 bases, leaving 5 bases between them. The CDR3 length is 14 residues. The CDR3 protein is CASSLVLSTDTQYF. DNA for the CDR3: TGCGCCAGCAGCTTGGTGCTGAGCACAGATACGCAGTATTTT.

This clone has more than one count but fewer than ten. The V and J genes are TRBV5-4 and TRBJ1-5; D call uncertain. Germline V gene sequence: CDR1 SGHNT, CDR2 YYREEE (reference sequence). CDR3 size: 15 residues. Trimming took 0 bases from V and 0 from J, leaving 7 bases between them. CDR3 nucleotides: TGTGCCAGCAGCTTGGAGCCCTATAGCAATCAGCCCCAGCATTTT. It specifies CASSLEPYSNQPQHF. Supplemented by reference TRBV5-4 and TRBJ1-5, the full variable domain reads ETGVTQSPTHLIKTRGQQVTLRCSSQSGHNTVSWYQQALGQGPQFIFQYYREEENGRGNFPPRFSGLQFPNYSSELNVNALELDDSALYLCASSLEPYSNQPQHFGDGTRLSIL.

The V call is TRBV12-5, the J call TRBJ2-1; 8 nucleotides agree with TRBD2. Unmatched junction bases numbered 3, after V lost 5 bases and J lost 6 bases. This CDR3 contains 13 residues. The germline V gene has CDR1 LGHNT and CDR2 FRNRAP. CDR3 bases: TGTGCTAGTGGTGCGGGGGGCCGCAATGAGCAGTTCTTC. Translation: CASGAGGRNEQFF.

The chain recombines TRBV6-5 with TRBJ2-7; D might be TRBD2 (5 bases). Trimming removed 5 bases from V and 7 bases from J, with 18 bases in between. The CDR3 covers 14 residues. The V gene's germline CDR1 is MNHEY and CDR2 SVGAGI. In DNA, the CDR3 is TGTGCCAGCAGTCACCCCGTCACTGGGAGTGAGCAGTACTTC. Amino acids: CASSHPVTGSEQYF.

This clone was observed a single time. V and J are TRBV7-2 and TRBJ2-7; TRBD1 matches at 9 bases. From germline, CDR1 is SGHTA and CDR2 FQGNSA. This CDR3 has 12 amino acids. With V trimmed by 5 bases and J by 9 bases, 5 bases remained unmatched. The CDR3 DNA reads TGTGCCAGCAGCCTGGGGACAGGGAGGCAGTACTTC. Protein: CASSLGTGRQYF. Supplemented by reference TRBV7-2 and TRBJ2-7, the full variable domain reads GAGVSQSPSNKVTEKGKDVELRCDPISGHTALYWYRQSLGQGLEFLIYFQGNSAPDKSGLPSDRFSAERTGGSVSTLTIQRTQQEDSAVYLCASSLGTGRQYFGPGTRLTVT.

The chain couples TRBV2 to TRBJ2-1; TRBD2 aligns across 7 bases. With 5 bases clipped from V and 10 bases from J, the junction kept 2 bases outside the gene matches. This CDR3 is built from 11 residues. In germline, CDR1 is SNHLY, CDR2 FYNNEI. The chain's CDR3 is CASSWEGEQFF. DNA of the CDR3: TGTGCCAGCAGTTGGGAGGGGGAGCAGTTCTTC.

The rearrangement joins TRBV2 to TRBJ2-1; 10 bases fit TRBD2. This CDR3 spans 12 amino acids. The V gene's germline CDR1 is SNHLY and CDR2 FYNNEI. V was pared by 8 bases and J by 9 bases, with 4 bases of the junction left unmatched. The CDR3 protein is CASEGLASEQFF. CDR3 nucleotides: TGTGCCAGCGAGGGACTAGCGAGTGAGCAGTTCTTC. The full variable domain, with the rest looked up from reference TRBV2 and TRBJ2-1, is EPEVTQTPSHQVTQMGQEVILRCVPISNHLYFYWYRQILGQKVEFLVSFYNNEISEKSEIFDDQFSVERPDGSNFTLKIRSTKLEDSAMYFCASEGLASEQFFGPGTRLTVL.

V gene TRBV7-2 combines with J gene TRBJ2-1, with D maybe TRBD2 (6 bases). Per germline, CDR1 SGHTA and CDR2 FQGNSA. The V gene lost 5 bases and the J gene lost 4 bases, with 15 bases spanning the gap. CDR3 length equals 15 residues. The CDR3 region is CASSPGGDRYNEQFF. The CDR3 DNA follows: TGTGCCAGCAGCCCAGGCGGGGACCGGTACAATGAGCAGTTCTTC.

The chain links TRBV29-1 to TRBJ2-7; D gene ambiguous. CDR1 SQVTM and CDR2 ANQGSEA come from the germline V gene. This CDR3 is 10 amino acids long. Trimming cost V 5 bases and J 3 bases, with 5 bases left between them. The CDR3 bases are TGCAGCGTTTTCAGCTACGAGCAGTACTTC. Residues: CSVFSYEQYF.

The rearrangement uses TRBV20-1 and TRBJ2-5; no firm D call. The ends were cut back, 2 bases at V and 5 bases at J, with 6 bases in the middle. This CDR3 is 11 amino acids long. The germline V gene encodes CDR1 DFQATT and CDR2 SNEGSKA (reference sequence). CDR3 DNA: TGCAGTGCTAGATTTCTCGAGACCCAGTACTTC. Its protein product is CSARFLETQYF.

V gene TRBV5-6 combines with J gene TRBJ2-5; D uncertain. This CDR3 is 16 amino acids long. CDR1 is SGHDT and CDR2 is YYEEEE in the germline V gene. The V end was cut by 3 bases, the J end by 3 bases, with 18 bases between. DNA of the CDR3: TGTGCCAGCAGCTCCGAGGTCCTAAGGAAAGAAGAGACCCAGTACTTC. Protein product: CASSSEVLRKEETQYF.